The following is a T cell receptor (beta chain) sequence with its context. Its antigen specificity is not known. It has no much larger one-base neighbor in the sample; base qualities were not kept. The germline V gene sets CDR1 to LGHNA and CDR2 to YSLEER. From cysteine to phenylalanine, the CDR3 is 15 amino acids long. Only CDR3 DNA remains: 45 bases, in frame from the first base. Cut back by 0 bases and 7 bases, the V and J ends lie 12 bases apart. The data belong to a study of beta chain features in type 1 diabetes (dated by TCRdb to 2016 to 2018). With regard to the full study: Mean age, gender distribution, total cell number and subset yield were not different between patients and healthy donors. A total of some 100,000,000 sorted cells were examined across all samples, and a strong correlation was observed between cell number per subset and RNA yield. The study compared TCRB repertoires of sorted circulating CD4+ T cell subsets between recently diagnosed type 1 diabetes patients and matched healthy donors. Regulatory and stem cell-like memory subsets were isolated from only 8 patients and about 8 healthy donors, whereas naive and central memory subsets came from all 30 or so donors. Beyond this particular receptor, the publication reports: PCR may preferentially amplify shorter templates, but because patient and control samples were amplified and corrected together, any resulting skew would affect both groups equally. Because small numbers of individuals were included in the HLA sub-analyses, any influence of HLA type on TCRB rearrangement was left unresolved. Naive, central memory and regulatory TCRB repertoires appeared to be more alike among patients than among healthy donors. Patients with type 1 diabetes made fewer insertions and deleted more nucleotides at VDJ recombination sites, implying thymic rearrangement abnormalities. In all four CD4+ subsets, TCRB CDR3 length was moderately but significantly shorter in type 1 diabetes patients. Sequencing cDNA rather than genomic DNA could over-represent highly expressing activated cells, although activation and CD3 levels did not differ between groups.

The entire isolated RNA was reverse transcribed using the High Capacity cDNA Reverse Transcription Kit, and thus expressed TCRB transcripts were sequenced. Deep immunoSEQ sequencing was applied to naive, central memory and regulatory T cell samples, giving an average of roughly 3.5 million total reads per sample. Sorted cells were lysed in RLT buffer and RNA was extracted with DNase-treated RNeasy Micro or Mini kits, depending on cell number. Each cell subset was processed separately to prevent cross-contamination, with patient and healthy donor samples processed together. The immunoSEQ multiplex PCR was used to amplify TCRB sequences from cDNA, generating 87-bp fragments that spanned the CDR3 region. The amplicons were sequenced using the Illumina HiSeq platform. Concerning the study's data processing: Synthetic template baselines were used to correct PCR bias computationally, reads within Hamming distance 2 were collapsed together, and singletons that could not be merged were discarded. By aligning reads against IMGT, V, D and J genes, CDR3 length, and insertions or deletions at six rearrangement sites were assigned. Within each subset, clonotype counts were normalized to sorted cell number, and only after that were true diversity and Gini coefficients computed with the tcR R package. The overlap coefficient, calculated on TCRB nucleotide sequences, was used to quantify repertoire sharing. Out-of-frame TCRB sequences from naive cells were analyzed as a proxy for the pre-selection repertoire. TCRdb took this table from immuneACCESS and kept in-frame rearrangements with V and J called. Such tables lack part of the clones; where checked against another copy, unresolved V genes explain under half of the gap, and the rest is unexplained. The D gene and trimming were derived from the DNA, and the V and J assignments and clone size from that table. Counted in this sample were about 470,000 clones; approximately 31% of them appeared once. The biggest ten clones account for more than 0.055% of the sample.

Each donor gave one peripheral blood draw, averaging approximately 120 mL, which was collected into heparinised tubes. A BD FACSAria II and a panel including CD45RO, CCR7, CD25, CD127, CD95 and CD27 were used to sort naive, central memory, regulatory and stem cell-like memory CD4+ T cells. Every sorted population had a purity above 98%. Right away, PBMCs were isolated by Lymphoprep density gradient centrifugation and were stained directly, with no culture step. So that batch effects would be minimized, each experiment stained and sorted samples in pairs, pairing one healthy donor with one patient. Sequencing input: naive CD4+ T cells from blood. In light of the paper, this sample's cell subset or site label describes: true naive CD4+ T cells. The TCR originated in a young man in good health. Recombination connected TRBV4-3 to TRBJ2-2, with no reliable assignment of the D segment. The nucleotide sequence is TGCGCCAGCAGCCAAGATCAGGCCGGAGTCGGGGAGCTGTTTTTT. Protein translation: CASSQDQAGVGELFF.